This T cell receptor (beta chain) was identified during a study of blood T cell repertoires in COVID-19. CDR1 DFQATT and CDR2 SNEGSKA come from the germline V gene (reference sequence). The V and J ends lost 3 bases and 5 bases respectively, with 23 bases between them. This CDR3 has 16 residues. Sequenced by immunoSEQ multiplex PCR; TCRdb stores in-frame clones only, minus some. The profile shows some 97,000 clones, roughly 87% of them singletons. The receptor comes from a man between 25 and 39 years old in a cohort sampled during active COVID-19. Sequenced: peripheral blood. This chain links TRBV20-1 with TRBJ2-7; perhaps TRBD2 as D (6 bases). CDR3 sequence: CSASDRRDLATNEQYF. The CDR3 region has the DNA TGCAGTGCTAGTGATCGGAGGGACTTAGCGACCAACGAGCAGTACTTC.